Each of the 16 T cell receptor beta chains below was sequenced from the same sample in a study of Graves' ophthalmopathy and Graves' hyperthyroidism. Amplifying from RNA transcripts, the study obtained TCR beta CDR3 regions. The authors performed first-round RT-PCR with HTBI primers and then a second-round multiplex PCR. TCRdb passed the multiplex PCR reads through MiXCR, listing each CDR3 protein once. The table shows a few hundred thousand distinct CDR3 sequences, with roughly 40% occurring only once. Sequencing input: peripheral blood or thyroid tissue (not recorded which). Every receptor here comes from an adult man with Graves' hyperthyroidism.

For the CDR3, the DNA is TGCAGCGTACCAGGACAGGGTAACGCTGAAGCTTTCTTT. This sequence encodes CSVPGQGNAEAFF. The chain recombines TRBV29-1 with TRBJ1-1; TRBD1 agrees at 8 bases. The J segment lost 6 bases and the V segment lost 6 bases, leaving 9 bases of the junction unmatched. The CDR3 is 13 residues long. Germline V gives CDR1 SQVTM, CDR2 ANQGSEA.

CDR3 bases: TGCAGTGCCCGGGGACTAGCGGGAGCAGTCCAAGAGACCCAGTACTTC. As protein: CSARGLAGAVQETQYF. The V gene is TRBV20-1, the J gene TRBJ2-5; 14 nucleotides agree with TRBD2. CDR1 is DFQATT and CDR2 is SNEGSKA in the germline V gene (reference sequence). The CDR3 runs to 16 residues. Unmatched junction bases numbered 7, after V lost 6 bases and J lost 1 base.

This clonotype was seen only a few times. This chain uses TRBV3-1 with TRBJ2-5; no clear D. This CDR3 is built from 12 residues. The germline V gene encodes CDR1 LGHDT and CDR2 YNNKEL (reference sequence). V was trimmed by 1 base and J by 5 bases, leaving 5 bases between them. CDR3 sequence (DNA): TGTGCCAGCAGCCAAGCAATGGAGACCCAGTACTTC. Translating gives CASSQAMETQYF.

CDR3 region: CASSPDRNNEQFF. For the CDR3, the DNA is TGTGCCAGCAGCCCGGACAGAAACAATGAGCAGTTCTTC. This chain links TRBV7-3 with TRBJ2-1; a possible D gene is TRBD1 (6 bases). The CDR3 sequence is 13 residues long. Trimming removed 5 bases at V and 5 bases at J, with 10 bases between. In germline, CDR1 is SGHTA, CDR2 FQGTGA.

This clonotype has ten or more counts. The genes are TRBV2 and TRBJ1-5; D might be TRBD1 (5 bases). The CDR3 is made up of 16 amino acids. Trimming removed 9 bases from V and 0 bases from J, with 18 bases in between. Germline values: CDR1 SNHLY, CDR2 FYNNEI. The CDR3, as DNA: TGTGCCAGTGGGACCGAAAATTCCCTTAGCAATCAGCCCCAGCATTTT. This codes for CASGTENSLSNQPQHF.

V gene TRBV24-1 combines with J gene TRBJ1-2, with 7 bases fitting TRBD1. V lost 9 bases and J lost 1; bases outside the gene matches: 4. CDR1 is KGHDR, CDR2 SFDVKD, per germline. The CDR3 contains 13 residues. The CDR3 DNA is TGTGCCACCGGCCGGGACAGTAACTATGGCTACACCTTC. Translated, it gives CATGRDSNYGYTF.

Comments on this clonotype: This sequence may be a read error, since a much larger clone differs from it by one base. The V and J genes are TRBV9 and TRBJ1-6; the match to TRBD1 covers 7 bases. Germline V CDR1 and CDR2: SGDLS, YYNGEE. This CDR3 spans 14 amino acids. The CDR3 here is CASSAGQRNSPFHF. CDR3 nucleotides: TGTGCCAGCAGCGCGGGACAGCGTAATTCACCCTTCCACTTT.

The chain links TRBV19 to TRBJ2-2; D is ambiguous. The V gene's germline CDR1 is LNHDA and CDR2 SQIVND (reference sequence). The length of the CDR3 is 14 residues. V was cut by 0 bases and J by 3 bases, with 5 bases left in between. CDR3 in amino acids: CASSIEAYTGELFF. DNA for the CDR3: TGTGCCAGTAGTATAGAAGCTTACACCGGGGAGCTGTTTTTT.

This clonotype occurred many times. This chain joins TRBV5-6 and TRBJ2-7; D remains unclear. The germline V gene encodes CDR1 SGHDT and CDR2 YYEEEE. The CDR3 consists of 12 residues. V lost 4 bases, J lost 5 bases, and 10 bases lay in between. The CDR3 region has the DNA TGTGCCAGCAGCCTGTGGGATAACGAGCAGTACTTC. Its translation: CASSLWDNEQYF. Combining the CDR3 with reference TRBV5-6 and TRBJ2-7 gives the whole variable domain DAGVTQSPTHLIKTRGQQVTLRCSPKSGHDTVSWYQQALGQGPQFIFQYYEEEERQRGNFPDRFSGHQFPNYSSELNVNALLLGDSALYLCASSLWDNEQYFGPGTRLTVT.

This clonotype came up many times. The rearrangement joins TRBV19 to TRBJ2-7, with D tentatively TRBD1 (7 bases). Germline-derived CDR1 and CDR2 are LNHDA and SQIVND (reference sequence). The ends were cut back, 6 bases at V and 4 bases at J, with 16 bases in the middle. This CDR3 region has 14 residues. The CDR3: CASSHRQGGYEQYF. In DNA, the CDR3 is TGTGCCAGTAGCCATAGACAGGGAGGATACGAGCAGTACTTC.

The CDR3 DNA follows: TGTGCCAGCAGCTTATTCGGTGCAAACAATGAGCAGTTCTTC. Translation: CASSLFGANNEQFF. The gene calls are TRBV7-9 and TRBJ2-1; no clear D gene. The CDR3 loop spans 14 amino acids. Germline CDR1 is SEHNR and CDR2 is FQNEAQ (reference sequence). V lost 2 bases to trimming and J lost 5 bases, with 10 bases between them.

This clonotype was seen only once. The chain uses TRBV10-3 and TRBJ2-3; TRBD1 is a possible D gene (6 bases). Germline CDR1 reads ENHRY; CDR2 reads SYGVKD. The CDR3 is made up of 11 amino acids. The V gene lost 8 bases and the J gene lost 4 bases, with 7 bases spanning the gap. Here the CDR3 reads CAIGTPDTQYF. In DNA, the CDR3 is TGTGCCATCGGGACACCAGATACGCAGTATTTT.

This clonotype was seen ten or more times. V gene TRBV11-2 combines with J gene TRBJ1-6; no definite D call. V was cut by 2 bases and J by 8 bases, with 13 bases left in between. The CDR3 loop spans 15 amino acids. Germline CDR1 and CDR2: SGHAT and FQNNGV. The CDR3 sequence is CASSLSGERHSPLHF. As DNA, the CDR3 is TGTGCCAGCAGCTTATCGGGAGAGCGGCATTCACCCCTCCACTTT. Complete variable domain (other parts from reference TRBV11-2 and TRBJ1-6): EAGVAQSPRYKIIEKRQSVAFWCNPISGHATLYWYQQILGQGPKLLIQFQNNGVVDDSQLPKDRFSAERLKGVDSTLKIQPAKLEDSAVYLCASSLSGERHSPLHFGNGTRLTVT.

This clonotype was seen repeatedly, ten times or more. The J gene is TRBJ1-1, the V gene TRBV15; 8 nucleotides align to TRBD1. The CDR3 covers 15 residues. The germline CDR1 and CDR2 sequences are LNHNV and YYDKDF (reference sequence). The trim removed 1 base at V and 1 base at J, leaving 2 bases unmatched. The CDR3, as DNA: TGTGCCACCAGCAGAGGAGGACAGGGGAACACTGAAGCTTTCTTT. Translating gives CATSRGGQGNTEAFF.

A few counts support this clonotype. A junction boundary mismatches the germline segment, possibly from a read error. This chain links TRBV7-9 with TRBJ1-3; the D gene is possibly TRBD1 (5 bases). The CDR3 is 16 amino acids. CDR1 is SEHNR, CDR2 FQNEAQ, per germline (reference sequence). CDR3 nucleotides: TGTGCCAGCAGCTTAGTTGGTCCAGGGTCTGGAAACGCCATATATTTT. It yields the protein CASSLVGPGSGNAIYF.

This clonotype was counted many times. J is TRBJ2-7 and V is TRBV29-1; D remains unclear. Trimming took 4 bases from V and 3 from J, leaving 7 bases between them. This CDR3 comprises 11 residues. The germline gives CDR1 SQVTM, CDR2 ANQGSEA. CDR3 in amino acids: CSVAYIYEQYF. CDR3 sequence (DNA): TGCAGCGTTGCCTATATCTACGAGCAGTACTTC.